The 25 T cell receptor beta chains in this list originate from one sample, sequenced in a study of blood T cell repertoires in COVID-19. Here immunoSEQ multiplex PCR was the method, and the copy in TCRdb shows in-frame clones only, minus some. The data show about 330,000 clones, roughly 87% seen once. The sample consisted of PBMCs or T cells enriched from blood (not recorded which). The origin of the receptors is a woman in her 30s who had recovered from COVID-19.

The V gene is TRBV4-1, the J gene TRBJ1-2, with TRBD1 matching 10 bases. CDR3 length: 15 residues. Per germline, CDR1 MGHRA and CDR2 YSYEKL. V was pared by 1 base and J by 5 bases, with 4 bases of the junction left unmatched. DNA of the CDR3: TGCGCCAGCAGCCAAGGGACAGGGGGTTGGTATGGCTACACCTTC. It codes for CASSQGTGGWYGYTF.

This clone was counted between two and nine times. The rearrangement uses TRBV6-6 and TRBJ1-1; 8 nucleotides match TRBD1. This CDR3 comprises 12 residues. Germline-derived CDR1 and CDR2 are MNHNY and SVGAGI (reference sequence). V lost 5 bases to trimming and J lost 6 bases; unmatched junction nucleotides: 2. CDR3 nucleotides: TGTGCCAGCAGTCGGACAGGGTCTGAAGCTTTCTTT. It yields the protein CASSRTGSEAFF.

This CDR3 is CASSAGRDRGYGYTF. The DNA for the CDR3 is TGTGCCAGCAGCGCGGGCCGGGACAGGGGCTATGGCTACACCTTC. The chain joins TRBV9 to TRBJ1-2, with 10 bases identical to TRBD1. Germline values: CDR1 SGDLS, CDR2 YYNGEE. The CDR3 length is 15 residues. V was pared by 3 bases and J by 4 bases, with 6 bases of the junction left unmatched.

The V gene is TRBV2, the J gene TRBJ1-6; D is possibly TRBD1 (6 bases). This CDR3 comprises 17 residues. Trimming shortened V by 3 bases and J by 2 bases, and 14 bases separated the two germline ends. In germline, CDR1 is SNHLY, CDR2 FYNNEI. The DNA for the CDR3 is TGTGCCAGCAGTGATCGACAGGTTGGGGCCTATAATTCACCCCTCCACTTT. This sequence encodes CASSDRQVGAYNSPLHF. Filled out from reference TRBV2 and TRBJ1-6, the complete variable domain reads EPEVTQTPSHQVTQMGQEVILRCVPISNHLYFYWYRQILGQKVEFLVSFYNNEISEKSEIFDDQFSVERPDGSNFTLKIRSTKLEDSAMYFCASSDRQVGAYNSPLHFGNGTRLTVT.

CDR3 sequence (DNA): TGTGCCAGCAGCTTGGGCACAGGGCTAGGGGATCAGCCCCAGCATTTT. It translates to CASSLGTGLGDQPQHF. The chain carries TRBV7-8 and TRBJ1-5; possibly TRBD1 for D (6 bases). The germline gives CDR1 SGHVS, CDR2 FQNEAQ. V was trimmed by 3 bases and J by 5 bases, leaving 17 bases between them. This CDR3 has 16 residues.

This clone came up once. The chain combines TRBV10-3 with TRBJ1-2; perhaps TRBD1 as D (5 bases). The CDR3 spans 15 residues. Germline loops: CDR1 ENHRY, CDR2 SYGVKD. V was pared by 4 bases and J by 4 bases, with 16 bases between. CDR3 DNA: TGTGCCATCAGTGCCGATAGGGGTGTCGGCTATGGCTACACCTTC. Residues: CAISADRGVGYGYTF.

The CDR3 coding sequence is TGTGCCAGTAGTATAAGGTCCGGGACAGGTAATTCACCCCTCCACTTT. Its translation: CASSIRSGTGNSPLHF. This sequence joins TRBV19 and TRBJ1-6, with TRBD1 matching over 8 bases. Losses at the gene ends were 2 bases for V and 6 bases for J; bases not matched to a gene: 6. Germline values: CDR1 LNHDA, CDR2 SQIVND (reference sequence). The CDR3 is 16 amino acids.

The DNA of the CDR3 is TGCGCCAGCAGCGGAGCGACAGGGGTGAACACTGAAGCTTTCTTT. The encoded protein is CASSGATGVNTEAFF. The V and J genes are TRBV5-1 and TRBJ1-1, with 8 bases aligning to TRBD1. This CDR3 is 15 amino acids long. Germline CDR1 and CDR2: SGHRS and YFSETQ. Losses at the gene ends were 4 bases for V and 0 bases for J; bases not matched to a gene: 5.

This clone appeared once. The chain has TRBV30 and TRBJ1-1; 7 positions match TRBD1. V was clipped by 0 bases and J by 3 bases; unmatched bases: 4. The CDR3 contains 14 residues. Germline CDR1 is GTSNPN and CDR2 is SVGIG (reference sequence). This chain's CDR3 is CAWSVRGADTEAFF. The CDR3 coding sequence is TGTGCCTGGAGTGTCAGGGGGGCGGACACTGAAGCTTTCTTT.

V usage is TRBV25-1 and J usage is TRBJ2-3; 10 nucleotides align to TRBD2. Unmatched junction bases numbered 10, after V lost 5 bases and J lost 5 bases. CDR3 length: 16 residues. In germline, CDR1 is MGHDK, CDR2 SYGVNS. The CDR3 spells CASSRSSGGFIDTQYF. The CDR3, as DNA: TGTGCCAGCAGTCGATCTAGCGGGGGTTTTATAGATACGCAGTATTTT.

The chain has TRBV6-2 or TRBV6-3 and TRBJ1-3; maybe TRBD1 (6 bases). V lost 3 bases to trimming and J lost 1 base, with 10 bases between them. The CDR3 totals 15 residues. Germline CDR1 and CDR2: MNHEY and SVGEGT. CDR3 protein: CASSYQGISGNTIYF. The CDR3 DNA is TGTGCCAGCAGTTATCAGGGGATTTCTGGAAACACCATATATTTT.

V and J are TRBV19 and TRBJ1-2, with 8 bases fitting TRBD1. CDR1 and CDR2 from the germline V gene are LNHDA and SQIVND (reference sequence). The CDR3 sequence is 13 residues long. After removal of 10 bases from V and 0 bases from J, the junction contained 4 bases not matched to a gene. The CDR3 DNA reads TGTGCCATTATGGACAGGGCTAACTATGGCTACACCTTC. This sequence encodes CAIMDRANYGYTF.

This rearrangement joins TRBV6-5 to TRBJ1-4; 8 positions agree with TRBD1. In germline, CDR1 is MNHEY, CDR2 SVGAGI. This CDR3 has 15 amino acids. With V trimmed by 2 bases and J by 5 bases, 4 bases remained unmatched. The DNA of the CDR3 is TGTGCCAGCAGTTACGGGACAGGCTTAAATGAAAAACTGTTTTTT. It codes for CASSYGTGLNEKLFF.

The J gene is TRBJ1-3, the V gene TRBV6-5, with a weak D call TRBD1 (5 bases). The V end was cut by 6 bases, the J end by 3 bases, with 12 bases between. CDR1 is MNHEY and CDR2 is SVGAGI in the germline V gene. The CDR3 runs to 14 residues. The DNA of the CDR3 is TGTGCCAGCAGCCCCGGGGGGGTTGGAAACACCATATATTTT. Protein product: CASSPGGVGNTIYF.

V and J are TRBV5-8 and TRBJ1-5, with a weak D call TRBD1 (6 bases). The CDR3 is made up of 17 amino acids. V was trimmed by 3 bases and J by 0 bases, leaving 16 bases between them. Germline V gene data show CDR1 as SGHTS and CDR2 as YDEGEE. This CDR3 is CASSSGQYPYSNQPQHF. The CDR3, as DNA: TGTGCCAGCAGCTCGGGACAATATCCCTATAGCAATCAGCCCCAGCATTTT.

The chain combines TRBV7-6 with TRBJ2-1; 9 bases map to TRBD2. The CDR3 length is 20 residues. The V and J ends lost 2 bases and 7 bases, in that order; junction bases with no gene match: 21. The V gene's germline CDR1 is SGHVS and CDR2 FNYEAQ. The CDR3 coding sequence is TGTGCCAGCAGCTTATGGTCGGCAGGGCGCGGGCGGGGGGGCCTGAATGAGCAGTTCTTC. Translated: CASSLWSAGRGRGGLNEQFF.

V and J are TRBV5-1 and TRBJ2-5; 7 positions match TRBD1. Germline V gene data show CDR1 as SGHRS and CDR2 as YFSETQ. The CDR3 length is 14 residues. Trimming at V came to 5 bases and at J to 5 bases, leaving 9 bases not matched to a gene. In DNA, the CDR3 is TGCGCCAGCAGTCGTACAGGGGCTAGGGAGACCCAGTACTTC. Translated, it gives CASSRTGARETQYF.

The genes are TRBV10-1 and TRBJ2-5; a weak D match, TRBD2 (7 bases). V shed 7 bases and J shed 4 bases, with 13 bases lying between them. This CDR3 has 13 amino acids. CDR1 WNHNN and CDR2 SYGVQD come from the germline V gene (reference sequence). The CDR3, as DNA: TGCGCCAGCAAGGGGGAGGGGAGAGAGACCCAGTACTTC. Protein: CASKGEGRETQYF.

The J gene is TRBJ1-2, the V gene TRBV7-2; TRBD1 might be the D (5 bases). The CDR3 covers 14 residues. Germline V gene sequence: CDR1 SGHTA, CDR2 FQGNSA. Trimming took 4 bases from V and 7 from J, leaving 16 bases between them. CDR3 DNA sequence: TGTGCCAGCAGCTCCCACGACAGCCTTAGTGGCTACACCTTC. Its translation is CASSSHDSLSGYTF.

This clone has a single count. The J gene is TRBJ2-2, the V gene TRBV6-1; D gene ambiguous. This CDR3 comprises 14 residues. The V end was cut by 3 bases, the J end by 3 bases, with 8 bases between. Germline CDR1 is MNHNS and CDR2 is SASEGT. The CDR3 nucleotides are TGTGCCAGCAGTGACAGGTCGTACACCGGGGAGCTGTTTTTT. This sequence encodes CASSDRSYTGELFF.

The chain combines TRBV7-8 with TRBJ2-1, with a weak D call TRBD2 (5 bases). V lost 4 bases to trimming and J lost 0 bases, with 7 bases between them. The CDR3 is made up of 14 amino acids. Germline CDR1 and CDR2: SGHVS and FQNEAQ. CDR3 DNA sequence: TGTGCCAGCAGCTACCGGGACTCCTACAATGAGCAGTTCTTC. Amino acids: CASSYRDSYNEQFF.

This clone came up a few times. The chain uses TRBV15 and TRBJ2-5; TRBD1 agrees at 8 bases. The CDR3 extends over 15 amino acids. With 3 bases clipped from V and 5 bases from J, the junction kept 8 bases outside the gene matches. CDR1 is LNHNV, CDR2 YYDKDF, per germline (reference sequence). The CDR3 DNA reads TGTGCCACCAGCAGGGACGACAGGGGTTGGGAGACCCAGTACTTC. It encodes CATSRDDRGWETQYF.

This clone was seen once. The rearrangement joins TRBV4-3 to TRBJ2-3; TRBD1 aligns across 9 bases. Germline assignment: CDR1 LGHNA and CDR2 YSLEER. The CDR3 runs to 13 residues. The V segment lost 4 bases and the J segment 6 bases; nucleotides outside the gene matches: 2. CDR3 in DNA: TGCGCCAGCAGCCGTGACAGGGGGGATACGCAGTATTTT. It codes for CASSRDRGDTQYF.

V usage is TRBV6-5 and J usage is TRBJ1-4; D gene ambiguous. The V and J ends lost 5 bases and 2 bases respectively, with 9 bases between them. The germline V gene has CDR1 MNHEY and CDR2 SVGAGI. This CDR3 spans 14 amino acids. This CDR3 reads CASSRGQTNEKLFF. The CDR3 nucleotides read TGTGCCAGCAGTCGAGGGCAGACTAATGAAAAACTGTTTTTT.

The rearrangement joins TRBV7-2 to TRBJ2-7, with 7 bases that match TRBD2. V was pared by 5 bases and J by 0 bases, with 10 bases of the junction left unmatched. Germline V lookup: CDR1 SGHTA, CDR2 FQGNSA. The CDR3 spans 16 residues. The CDR3 loop reads CASSPHSGLTSYEQYF. The CDR3 nucleotides are TGTGCCAGCAGCCCTCATTCGGGACTAACCTCCTACGAGCAGTACTTC.